There are many counts of the clone carrying this T cell receptor (beta chain). Its matching antigen is unknown. Trimming took off 5 bases at V and 1 base at J, with 11 bases between the two ends. Germline V gene sequence: CDR1 PRHDT, CDR2 FYEKMQ (reference sequence). This CDR3 has 14 amino acids. The data were obtained in a study of molecular identifiers for immune sequencing clone quantification. Study outcomes and limitations: Clones above 20 RNA copies held over 97% of effector molecules, under 1% in naive cells.

Based on a CD8+CD4-CCR7+CD45RA+ profile, naive CD8 T cells were sorted. TCRdb fed the PCR reads into MiXCR, producing one record per CDR3 protein. This table holds around 460,000 distinct CDR3 sequences, roughly 23% found once. The sample consisted of naive CD8+ T cells from blood, with Jurkat cell RNA spiked in. Subset indicated: FACS-sorted CD8+CD4-CCR7+CD45RA+ naive T cells. The TCR originated in a human donor in good health. Some libraries in this study had Jurkat cell RNA spiked in. The J gene is TRBJ2-5, the V gene TRBV13; D remains ambiguous. CDR3 in DNA: TGTGCCAGCAGCACACGTTCTGGCCAAGAGACCCAGTACTTC. It is translated as CASSTRSGQETQYF.